The 30 T cell receptor beta chains listed next were all sequenced from one sample in a study of vaccination effects on CD4 cells after COVID-19. ViraFEST expansion of antigen-specific CD4+ T cells with viral peptide pools preceded sequencing. Upon completion of more than eight days in culture, CD4+ T cells were isolated. Each participant received a vaccine that was either BNT162b2 or mRNA-1273, given as two doses. The repertoire was sequenced with immunoSEQ multiplex PCR; TCRdb's copy has only in-frame clones and lacks some. The sample contains 35,000 to 40,000 clones, approximately 80% of which appear only once. Their antigens remain unidentified. Sequenced here: CD4+ T cells from PBMCs cultured with HCoV-NL63 spike peptides, sampled after COVID-19 vaccination. The receptors were sampled from a human donor who received a COVID-19 vaccine. Some clones in this sample may be carry-over from other donors' samples.

In this sample, this clone turned up a few times. The chain recombines TRBV5-1 with TRBJ2-2, with D tentatively TRBD1 (6 bases). Per germline, CDR1 SGHRS and CDR2 YFSETQ. With 2 bases removed from V and 1 base from J, the gap between germline ends came to 9 bases. The CDR3 has 15 amino acids. CDR3 nucleotide sequence: TGCGCCAGCAGCTTCCCGACAGGGAACACCGGGGAGCTGTTTTTT. Protein sequence: CASSFPTGNTGELFF.

This chain connects TRBV3-1 (or the pseudogene TRBV3-2) to TRBJ2-7; possibly TRBD1 for D (7 bases). Deletions cut 5 bases from V and 12 bases from J, with 20 bases between. CDR3 length: 13 residues. Germline V CDR1 and CDR2: LGHDT, YNNKEL (reference sequence). The CDR3 loop is CASSLHQGGTLYV. The CDR3 DNA sequence: TGTGCCAGCAGCTTACACCAGGGGGGTACGTTGTACGTC.

This rearrangement joins TRBV5-4 to TRBJ1-2; D gene ambiguous. The CDR3 extends over 13 amino acids. V dropped 9 bases and J dropped 8 bases, with 20 bases sitting between them. Germline V lookup: CDR1 SGHNT, CDR2 YYREEE (reference sequence). The chain's CDR3 is CATGGEVRRGYTF. The CDR3 DNA follows: TGTGCCACCGGTGGGGAGGTACGTCGCGGCTACACCTTC.

This clone was counted only a few times. This chain uses TRBV7-8 with TRBJ1-5; a weak D match, TRBD1 (5 bases). The V gene's germline CDR1 is SGHVS and CDR2 FQNEAQ. V was cut by 4 bases and J by 3 bases, with 13 bases left in between. This CDR3 has 15 residues. CDR3 sequence reads: CASSSNTGYNQPQHF. DNA for the CDR3: TGTGCCAGCAGCTCAAATACAGGATACAATCAGCCCCAGCATTTT.

The chain is built from TRBV7-2 and TRBJ2-3, with unresolved D. Germline V gene data show CDR1 as SGHTA and CDR2 as FQGNSA. V lost 1 base, J lost 0 bases, and 11 bases lay in between. The CDR3 consists of 16 residues. The CDR3 DNA is TGTGCCAGCAGCTTAGGACTTTTCTTTAGCACAGATACGCAGTATTTT. Protein product: CASSLGLFFSTDTQYF.

The chain has TRBV2 and TRBJ1-2; D is ambiguous. Germline V gene data show CDR1 as SNHLY and CDR2 as FYNNEI. Trimming took off 3 bases at V and 4 bases at J, with 6 bases between the two ends. The CDR3 loop spans 12 amino acids. CDR3 residues: CASSEFLYGYTF. The CDR3 DNA reads TGTGCCAGCAGTGAGTTTCTCTATGGCTACACCTTC. Full variable domain (outside the CDR3, taken from reference TRBV2 and TRBJ1-2): EPEVTQTPSHQVTQMGQEVILRCVPISNHLYFYWYRQILGQKVEFLVSFYNNEISEKSEIFDDQFSVERPDGSNFTLKIRSTKLEDSAMYFCASSEFLYGYTFGSGTRLTVV.

The J gene is TRBJ2-1, the V gene TRBV5-1, with TRBD1 as a possible D gene (5 bases). CDR1 SGHRS and CDR2 YFSETQ come from the germline V gene. The CDR3 is made up of 16 amino acids. V gave up 0 bases and J gave up 6 bases, with 16 bases separating them. The CDR3 coding sequence is TGCGCCAGCAGCTTGGGATCCGGGCTTCAGGGCAATGAGCAGTTCTTC. Its protein product is CASSLGSGLQGNEQFF.

This chain uses TRBV3-1 (or the pseudogene TRBV3-2) with TRBJ1-1, with a possible D match to TRBD1 (5 bases). V was clipped by 6 bases and J by 0 bases, with 11 bases between them. CDR3 size: 14 residues. Germline CDR1 reads LGHDT; CDR2 reads YNNKEL (reference sequence). The CDR3 DNA is TGTGCCAGCAGACCAGACAGATTGAACACTGAAGCTTTCTTT. Protein sequence: CASRPDRLNTEAFF.

The chain joins TRBV28 to TRBJ1-6; the D gene is possibly TRBD1 (5 bases). The CDR3 loop spans 17 amino acids. V was clipped by 6 bases and J by 0 bases, with 15 bases between them. CDR1 MDHEN and CDR2 SYDVKM come from the germline V gene. Written as DNA, the CDR3 is TGTGCCAGCAGGGGGACGGCGGCGTCCTCCTATAATTCACCCCTCCACTTT. It codes for CASRGTAASSYNSPLHF.

This chain links TRBV19 with TRBJ2-1, with a weak D call TRBD2 (7 bases). Trimming removed 4 bases from V and 4 bases from J, with 17 bases in between. CDR1 LNHDA and CDR2 SQIVND come from the germline V gene (reference sequence). The CDR3 contains 16 residues. The CDR3 reads CASSKGGAGQYNEQFF. The CDR3 nucleotides are TGTGCCAGTAGTAAGGGGGGAGCGGGGCAATACAATGAGCAGTTCTTC.

The rearrangement links TRBV6-6 to TRBJ2-5; D is undetermined. Germline V CDR1 and CDR2: MNHNY, SVGAGI (reference sequence). The CDR3 has 12 amino acids. The V end was cut by 2 bases, the J end by 2 bases, with 3 bases between. CDR3 nucleotides: TGTGCCAGCAGTTACCGGCAAGAGACCCAGTACTTC. Amino acids: CASSYRQETQYF.

The CDR3 protein is CAINGEGQGSYTF. In DNA form, the CDR3 reads TGTGCCATCAATGGGGAGGGACAGGGGAGCTACACCTTC. The chain is built from TRBV10-3 and TRBJ1-2; TRBD1 aligns across 10 bases. Trimming cost V 7 bases and J 9 bases; bases outside gene matches: 8. This CDR3 has 13 amino acids. Germline loops: CDR1 ENHRY, CDR2 SYGVKD.

V usage is TRBV5-1 and J usage is TRBJ2-3, with a tentative D call TRBD2 (5 bases). The CDR3 is 12 amino acids. Trimming took 4 bases from V and 5 from J, leaving 8 bases between them. Per the germline V gene, CDR1 is SGHRS and CDR2 is YFSETQ. CDR3 residues: CASSTSGDTQYF. The CDR3 DNA sequence: TGCGCCAGCAGCACCAGCGGAGATACGCAGTATTTT.

The J gene is TRBJ2-3, the V gene TRBV3-1 (or the pseudogene TRBV3-2); 12 nucleotides agree with TRBD2. V gave up 11 bases and J gave up 3 bases; unmatched junction bases: 12. The CDR3 length is 16 residues. Germline CDR1 reads LGHDT; CDR2 reads YNNKEL (reference sequence). The CDR3 region is CADPVLAGGGTDTQYF. The CDR3 coding sequence is TGTGCCGATCCGGTTCTAGCGGGGGGGGGTACAGATACGCAGTATTTT.

This rearrangement joins TRBV3-1 (or the pseudogene TRBV3-2) to TRBJ1-6, with unresolved D. Germline V gives CDR1 LGHDT, CDR2 YNNKEL (reference sequence). Deletions cut 5 bases from V and 0 bases from J, with 17 bases between. The CDR3 spans 18 residues. CDR3 DNA sequence: TGTGCCAGCAGCTTATCCCCCCAAGTGAGCTCCTATAATTCACCCCTCCACTTT. The encoded protein is CASSLSPQVSSYNSPLHF.

The J gene is TRBJ1-1, the V gene TRBV24-1; perhaps TRBD1 as D (5 bases). Germline V CDR1 and CDR2: KGHDR, SFDVKD. The V end lost 1 base, the J end lost 7 bases, and 9 bases lay between the germline ends. This CDR3 is 13 amino acids long. CDR3 in DNA: TGTGCCACCAGTGATTTTCGGGACGGTGAAGCTTTCTTT. Its translation: CATSDFRDGEAFF.

The chain is built from TRBV7-7 and TRBJ2-2, with TRBD1 matching over 7 bases. The CDR3 runs 15 residues. The V gene's germline CDR1 is SSHAT and CDR2 FNYEAQ (reference sequence). Trimming cost V 5 bases and J 2 bases; bases outside gene matches: 5. In DNA form, the CDR3 reads TGTGCCAGCAGCCCCGACAGGGTAAACACCGGGGAGCTGTTTTTT. Translated: CASSPDRVNTGELFF.

This clone was found a few times. V gene TRBV7-9 combines with J gene TRBJ1-6; D remains ambiguous. The CDR3 spans 15 residues. CDR1 and CDR2 (germline): SEHNR, FQNEAQ (reference sequence). Trimming left V 5 bases short and J 7 bases short, with 15 bases between. Here the CDR3 DNA reads TGTGCCAGCAGCCCGGGCGGGAGTCAGAATTCACCCCTCCACTTT. Protein product: CASSPGGSQNSPLHF.

The chain uses TRBV7-2 and TRBJ2-2; perhaps TRBD2 as D (6 bases). V shed 5 bases and J shed 5 bases, with 12 bases lying between them. This CDR3 comprises 14 residues. Germline CDR1 is SGHTA and CDR2 is FQGNSA. The CDR3 reads CASSIRGGTGELFF. DNA for the CDR3: TGTGCCAGCAGCATTCGGGGAGGAACCGGGGAGCTGTTTTTT.

The rearrangement uses TRBV11-2 and TRBJ1-2; D gene uncertain. The germline V and J ends were trimmed by 3 bases and 5 bases, with 13 bases remaining between them. CDR1 SGHAT and CDR2 FQNNGV come from the germline V gene. The CDR3 runs 14 residues. The CDR3 sequence: CASSLSPPGYGYTF. CDR3 DNA: TGTGCCAGCAGCTTGAGCCCACCGGGTTATGGCTACACCTTC.

CDR3 sequence reads: CASSRWGGLHEQFF. The CDR3 DNA reads as TGTGCCAGCAGCCGCTGGGGGGGGTTACATGAGCAGTTCTTC. V usage is TRBV7-9 and J usage is TRBJ2-1, with 7 bases matching TRBD2. The V and J ends lost 5 bases and 8 bases, in that order; junction bases with no gene match: 9. This CDR3 has 14 residues. Germline V gives CDR1 SEHNR, CDR2 FQNEAQ (reference sequence). Based on the CDR3 plus reference TRBV7-9 and TRBJ2-1, the full variable domain is DTGVSQNPRHKITKRGQNVTFRCDPISEHNRLYWYRQTLGQGPEFLTYFQNEAQLEKSRLLSDRFSAERPKGSFSTLEIQRTEQGDSAMYLCASSRWGGLHEQFFGPGTRLTVL.

V is TRBV4-3 and J is TRBJ2-1; D gene ambiguous. The CDR3 covers 13 residues. Germline V gives CDR1 LGHNA, CDR2 YSLEER. V was clipped by 0 bases and J by 6 bases, with 6 bases between them. CDR3 in amino acids: CASSQELGNEQFF. Written as DNA, the CDR3 is TGCGCCAGCAGCCAAGAGTTAGGCAATGAGCAGTTCTTC.

The chain couples TRBV28 to TRBJ1-2; no firm D call. Deletions cut 4 bases from V and 5 bases from J, with 11 bases between. The CDR3 length is 13 residues. Per the germline V gene, CDR1 is MDHEN and CDR2 is SYDVKM. Here the CDR3 DNA reads TGTGCCAGCAGTTCCCCCCCTACTTATGGCTACACCTTC. Residues: CASSSPPTYGYTF.

Only one count was recorded for this clone. The chain uses TRBV19 and TRBJ1-3, with TRBD1 as a possible D gene (5 bases). Trimming removed 6 bases at V and 2 bases at J, with 11 bases between. The CDR3 is 14 residues long. The V gene's germline CDR1 is LNHDA and CDR2 SQIVND (reference sequence). The CDR3 sequence: CASSRRGTGNTIYF. For the CDR3, the DNA is TGTGCCAGTAGCCGGCGGGGGACTGGAAACACCATATATTTT.

This chain joins TRBV3-1 (or the pseudogene TRBV3-2) and TRBJ1-2; D is unresolved. Germline assignment: CDR1 LGHDT and CDR2 YNNKEL (reference sequence). V was shortened by 3 bases and J by 7 bases, with 9 bases between the two germline ends. CDR3 length equals 12 residues. In nucleotides, the CDR3 is TGTGCCAGCAGCCAGGTCGGCGGTGGCTACACCTTC. This gives the protein CASSQVGGGYTF.

This clone has just a few counts. The chain is built from TRBV7-2 and TRBJ2-7, with 7 nucleotides matching TRBD1. CDR3 length: 13 residues. CDR1 and CDR2 from the germline V gene are SGHTA and FQGNSA. After removal of 2 bases from V and 6 bases from J, the junction contained 4 bases not matched to a gene. CDR3 nucleotides: TGTGCCAGCAGCTTATTCAGGGGGAGCGAGCAGTACGTC. Amino acids: CASSLFRGSEQYV.

The chain is built from TRBV19 and TRBJ2-2; D is unclear. The CDR3 is made up of 14 amino acids. V lost 7 bases to trimming and J lost 0 bases, with 9 bases between them. The germline CDR1 and CDR2 sequences are LNHDA and SQIVND (reference sequence). CDR3 DNA: TGTGCCAGTACCCAAAAAGCGAACACCGGGGAGCTGTTTTTT. This encodes CASTQKANTGELFF.

This clone has just one count. The genes are TRBV5-1 and TRBJ2-5; the match to TRBD1 covers 9 bases. Germline values: CDR1 SGHRS, CDR2 YFSETQ. The ends lost 0 bases at V and 5 bases at J; junction bases unmatched: 5. The CDR3 runs 15 residues. The CDR3 region has the DNA TGCGCCAGCAGCTTGGAAGAGGACAGGGGCGAGACCCAGTACTTC. Amino acids: CASSLEEDRGETQYF. The full variable domain, rest sourced from reference TRBV5-1 and TRBJ2-5, is KAGVTQTPRYLIKTRGQQVTLSCSPISGHRSVSWYQQTPGQGLQFLFEYFSETQRNKGNFPGRFSGRQFSNSRSEMNVSTLELGDSALYLCASSLEEDRGETQYFGPGTRLLVL.

The chain is built from TRBV23-1 and TRBJ2-7; a possible D gene is TRBD1 (5 bases). TRBV23-1 is annotated as an ORF whose role is uncertain. V was shortened by 6 bases and J by 3 bases, with 12 bases between the two germline ends. This CDR3 spans 13 amino acids. CDR3 DNA: TGCGCCAGCAGGCGCGACAGCCACTACGAGCAGTACGTC. Amino acid sequence: CASRRDSHYEQYV.

The genes are TRBV6-2 or TRBV6-3 and TRBJ2-5; TRBD1 matches 7 bases. The J segment lost 5 bases and the V segment lost 5 bases, leaving 11 bases of the junction unmatched. Germline V gives CDR1 MNHEY, CDR2 SVGEGT. The CDR3 has 15 residues. The CDR3 protein is CASSPTGVGRETQYF. CDR3 nucleotide sequence: TGTGCCAGCAGTCCCACAGGGGTGGGCCGGGAGACCCAGTACTTC.